The next 23 T cell receptor beta chains were all read from a single sample in a study of blood T cell repertoires in COVID-19. The data were produced by immunoSEQ multiplex PCR, yet TCRdb's version contains in-frame clones alone and is incomplete. This sample has 100,000 to 150,000 clones; more than 90% occur once, and the top ten carry roughly 4.5%. Material: peripheral blood. The receptors stem from a man in his fifties or sixties with COVID-19, enrolled during active disease.

The J gene is TRBJ1-3, the V gene TRBV9; no definite D call. V was pared by 4 bases and J by 0 bases, with 11 bases between. CDR1 SGDLS and CDR2 YYNGEE come from the germline V gene. The CDR3 runs to 15 residues. In DNA, the CDR3 is TGTGCCAGCAGCCCCAGAGGGAGCTCTGGAAACACCATATATTTT. It codes for CASSPRGSSGNTIYF.

The chain recombines TRBV4-3 with TRBJ2-2, with a tentative D call TRBD2 (6 bases). Trimming removed 0 bases from V and 1 base from J, with 15 bases in between. CDR1 is LGHNA and CDR2 is YSLEER in the germline V gene. The CDR3 is 18 residues long. The CDR3 loop is CASSQDHQVAENTGELFF. Here the CDR3 DNA reads TGCGCCAGCAGCCAAGATCACCAAGTAGCGGAGAACACCGGGGAGCTGTTTTTT.

The chain has TRBV5-1 and TRBJ1-4, with 7 bases lining up with TRBD1. CDR1 is SGHRS, CDR2 YFSETQ, per germline. The CDR3 consists of 14 residues. After removal of 4 bases from V and 8 bases from J, the junction contained 8 bases not matched to a gene. The CDR3 region is CASSQTGDGEKLFF. The CDR3 DNA sequence: TGCGCCAGCAGCCAAACAGGGGACGGGGAAAAACTGTTTTTT. Full variable domain (remainder filled in from reference TRBV5-1 and TRBJ1-4): KAGVTQTPRYLIKTRGQQVTLSCSPISGHRSVSWYQQTPGQGLQFLFEYFSETQRNKGNFPGRFSGRQFSNSRSEMNVSTLELGDSALYLCASSQTGDGEKLFFGSGTQLSVL.

This chain connects TRBV7-9 to TRBJ1-6; 7 bases are a match to TRBD1. With 4 bases clipped from V and 11 bases from J, the junction kept 2 bases outside the gene matches. CDR1 is SEHNR and CDR2 is FQNEAQ in the germline V gene (reference sequence). CDR3 length equals 12 residues. This chain's CDR3 is CASSSTGAPLHF. The CDR3 DNA reads as TGTGCCAGCAGCTCAACAGGGGCACCCCTCCACTTT.

This clone was seen once. The CDR3 loop is CASSSPGLAGGSYNEQFF. The CDR3 bases are TGCGCCAGCAGCTCCCCGGGACTAGCGGGAGGGTCCTACAATGAGCAGTTCTTC. The chain employs TRBV5-1 and TRBJ2-1, with 16 bases matching TRBD2. Germline-derived CDR1 and CDR2 are SGHRS and YFSETQ. The trim removed 3 bases at V and 1 base at J, leaving 4 bases unmatched. This CDR3 spans 18 amino acids. The variable domain in full, with the rest retrieved from reference TRBV5-1 and TRBJ2-1, is KAGVTQTPRYLIKTRGQQVTLSCSPISGHRSVSWYQQTPGQGLQFLFEYFSETQRNKGNFPGRFSGRQFSNSRSEMNVSTLELGDSALYLCASSSPGLAGGSYNEQFFGPGTRLTVL.

CDR3 in amino acids: CASSESTYQPQHF. CDR3 nucleotides: TGCGCCAGCAGTGAGTCGACTTATCAGCCCCAGCATTTT. V and J are TRBV10-2 and TRBJ1-5; unclear D gene. This CDR3 has 13 residues. Germline lookup yields CDR1 WSHSY and CDR2 SAAADI. V gave up 0 bases and J gave up 5 bases, with 5 bases separating them.

CDR3 amino acids: CASSRGGTSGNEQFF. CDR3 coding DNA: TGTGCCAGCAGTAGAGGCGGGACTAGCGGCAATGAGCAGTTCTTC. The chain carries TRBV11-3 and TRBJ2-1; 11 bases map to TRBD2. V was pared by 6 bases and J by 6 bases, with 7 bases of the junction left unmatched. Germline values: CDR1 SGHNT, CDR2 YENEEA. This CDR3 region has 15 residues. The full variable domain, its missing parts supplied by reference TRBV11-3 and TRBJ2-1, is EAGVVQSPRYKIIEKKQPVAFWCNPISGHNTLYWYLQNLGQGPELLIRYENEEAVDDSQLPKDRFSAERLKGVDSTLKIQPAELGDSAVYLCASSRGGTSGNEQFFGPGTRLTVL.

V is TRBV28 and J is TRBJ1-5; no clear D gene. Germline assignment: CDR1 MDHEN and CDR2 SYDVKM. The CDR3 contains 12 residues. CDR3: CAGRRNNQPQHF. For the CDR3, the DNA is TGTGCGGGCCGCAGAAACAATCAGCCCCAGCATTTT.

The rearrangement joins TRBV2 to TRBJ1-3, with 7 bases aligning to TRBD1. The CDR3 is 14 residues long. Trimming cost V 6 bases and J 2 bases; bases outside gene matches: 4. Germline V lookup: CDR1 SNHLY, CDR2 FYNNEI. The CDR3 bases are TGTGCCAGCAGAACCGGGACAGCTGGAAACACCATATATTTT. Translation gives CASRTGTAGNTIYF.

Turning to this clone: Other DNA sequences from this sample encode an identical CDR3 as well. The rearrangement uses TRBV29-1 and TRBJ1-1; 9 bases agree with TRBD1. V trimming: 7 bases; J trimming: 5 bases; junction bases outside the gene matches: 8. The CDR3 covers 13 residues. Germline V lookup: CDR1 SQVTM, CDR2 ANQGSEA. CDR3 nucleotide sequence: TGCAGCGCCCAGACAGGGGGGGGAACTGAAGCTTTCTTT. Amino acid sequence: CSAQTGGGTEAFF.

The CDR3, as DNA: TGTGCCAGCAGCCCCAACCTTTCCGGGGGGGAGACCCAGTACTTC. Its translation is CASSPNLSGGETQYF. This rearrangement joins TRBV5-6 to TRBJ2-5; 7 positions agree with TRBD2. The CDR3 sequence is 15 residues long. The V segment lost 4 bases and the J segment 5 bases; nucleotides outside the gene matches: 11. The germline CDR1 and CDR2 sequences are SGHDT and YYEEEE. Full variable domain (outside the CDR3, taken from reference TRBV5-6 and TRBJ2-5): DAGVTQSPTHLIKTRGQQVTLRCSPKSGHDTVSWYQQALGQGPQFIFQYYEEEERQRGNFPDRFSGHQFPNYSSELNVNALLLGDSALYLCASSPNLSGGETQYFGPGTRLLVL.

V and J are TRBV10-2 and TRBJ1-4; D is unresolved. Deletions cut 2 bases from V and 5 bases from J, with 6 bases between. The CDR3 sequence is 13 residues long. The germline V gene has CDR1 WSHSY and CDR2 SAAADI. The CDR3 loop is CASSEGGNEKLFF. The CDR3 coding sequence is TGCGCCAGCAGTGAGGGCGGGAATGAAAAACTGTTTTTT.

V gene TRBV7-6 combines with J gene TRBJ2-3; 11 bases align to TRBD2. The CDR3 totals 16 residues. J lost 4 bases, V lost 2 bases, and 5 bases had no gene match. Germline values: CDR1 SGHVS, CDR2 FNYEAQ. CDR3 sequence reads: CASSLSTSGGSDTQYF. The CDR3 DNA follows: TGTGCCAGCAGCTTATCTACTAGCGGGGGTTCAGATACGCAGTATTTT.

The V gene is TRBV7-9, the J gene TRBJ2-7, with 8 positions matching TRBD2. This CDR3 has 15 amino acids. Germline V gene lookup returns CDR1 SEHNR and CDR2 FQNEAQ (reference sequence). The junction had 7 bases not matched to a gene; V was cut back by 6 bases and J by 0 bases. The CDR3 nucleotides read TGTGCCAGCAGTCGCACCGGGACTAGCTCCTACGAGCAGTACTTC. Translation: CASSRTGTSSYEQYF.

The chain links TRBV18 to TRBJ1-2; the D gene is possibly TRBD1 (6 bases). CDR1 and CDR2 (germline): KGHSH, LQKENI. This CDR3 comprises 12 residues. Between the trimmed V and J ends, which lost 2 bases and 12 bases, there was a span of 13 bases. This CDR3 reads CASSPVPGEDTF. CDR3 DNA: TGTGCCAGCTCACCAGTTCCAGGGGAAGACACCTTC.

The chain links TRBV7-2 to TRBJ1-3; no definite D call. CDR1 SGHTA and CDR2 FQGNSA come from the germline V gene. This CDR3 has 14 residues. Trimming removed 3 bases from V and 2 bases from J, with 8 bases in between. CDR3 in DNA: TGTGCCAGCAGCTTCAGGACTGCTGGAAACACCATATATTTT. This translates into CASSFRTAGNTIYF.

This chain uses TRBV24-1 with TRBJ1-1; a possible D gene is TRBD1 (6 bases). Trimming took 9 bases from V and 5 from J, leaving 18 bases between them. CDR3 length: 14 residues. CDR1 is KGHDR, CDR2 SFDVKD, per germline. DNA of the CDR3: TGTGCCACCGCCCGGGCGGGGGCGCAGACTGAAGCTTTCTTT. This sequence encodes CATARAGAQTEAFF.

The chain links TRBV5-1 to TRBJ2-7, with 13 bases that match TRBD2. Germline CDR1 reads SGHRS; CDR2 reads YFSETQ. V was clipped by 4 bases and J by 3 bases; unmatched bases: 19. CDR3 size: 20 residues. The CDR3 loop reads CASSPFGTSGTTPPFYEQYF. The CDR3 region has the DNA TGCGCCAGCAGCCCTTTTGGGACTAGCGGGACCACCCCTCCCTTCTACGAGCAGTACTTC.

This rearrangement joins TRBV4-2 to TRBJ2-2; 9 bases agree with TRBD2. CDR3 length: 16 amino acids. The V gene's germline CDR1 is LGHNA and CDR2 YNFKEQ. The V and J ends lost 4 bases and 4 bases, in that order; junction bases with no gene match: 7. Written as DNA, the CDR3 is TGTGCCAGCAGCCCTCTGGTAGCGGGAGTCACCGGGGAGCTGTTTTTT. Translation: CASSPLVAGVTGELFF.

This CDR3 reads CASGGQVDQPQHF. CDR3 bases: TGTGCCAGCGGGGGACAGGTGGATCAGCCCCAGCATTTT. This chain links TRBV2 with TRBJ1-5; 8 bases map to TRBD1. The V and J ends lost 8 bases and 5 bases, in that order; junction bases with no gene match: 5. Germline loops: CDR1 SNHLY, CDR2 FYNNEI. This CDR3 comprises 13 residues.

The V call is TRBV6-5, the J call TRBJ1-1; 7 nucleotides agree with TRBD1. The V and J ends lost 6 bases and 1 base, in that order; junction bases with no gene match: 8. The CDR3 loop spans 15 amino acids. Germline CDR1 MNHEY, CDR2 SVGAGI. The CDR3, as DNA: TGTGCCAGCAGGCCGAGGGGGCGCGGGAACACTGAAGCTTTCTTT. It specifies CASRPRGRGNTEAFF.

The rearrangement joins TRBV6-5 to TRBJ1-5; D gene ambiguous. V lost 6 bases and J 5 bases, leaving 11 bases between the germline ends. Germline assignment: CDR1 MNHEY and CDR2 SVGAGI. CDR3 length: 13 residues. DNA for the CDR3: TGTGCCAGCAGCGACGCGGGCCATCAGCCCCAGCATTTT. Amino acids: CASSDAGHQPQHF.

This rearrangement joins TRBV19 to TRBJ2-5; TRBD2 matches 8 bases. Germline V gene lookup returns CDR1 LNHDA and CDR2 SQIVND (reference sequence). V was pared by 6 bases and J by 1 base, with 13 bases of the junction left unmatched. This CDR3 has 17 residues. The CDR3 here is CASRRGGTRPFQETQYF. In nucleotides, the CDR3 is TGTGCCAGTAGGAGGGGGGGGACTAGGCCATTCCAAGAGACCCAGTACTTC. Together with reference TRBV19 and TRBJ2-5, the CDR3 gives the full variable domain: DGGITQSPKYLFRKEGQNVTLSCEQNLNHDAMYWYRQDPGQGLRLIYYSQIVNDFQKGDIAEGYSVSREKKESFPLTVTSAQKNPTAFYLCASRRGGTRPFQETQYFGPGTRLLVL.